This T cell receptor beta chain was retrieved from a study of PD-1 blockade in classical Hodgkin lymphoma. Time point noted: cycle 4 day 1 (C4D1), after five to seven weeks of nivolumab. Every single patient, without exception, relapsed after autologous stem cell transplantation, and brentuximab vedotin exposure varied. Investigators isolated CD4+ T cells from thawed PBMCs through magnetic negative selection. V lost 4 bases to trimming and J lost 7 bases, with 21 bases between them. CDR1 SGHRS and CDR2 YFSETQ come from the germline V gene. The CDR3 runs 15 residues. With regard to this clone: Its antigen remains unknown.

The study, taken as a whole, reports: The drivers behind the repertoire differences, possibly disease activity or prior therapy, remain undefined.

TCRdb's table, derived via immunoSEQ multiplex PCR, lists solely in-frame clones and lacks some. This sample has roughly 30,000 clones, with more than 60% found just once. The gene calls are TRBV5-1 and TRBJ2-7; D is possibly TRBD1 (6 bases). This clonotype was obtained from a human donor with classical Hodgkin lymphoma. The specimen comprised CD4+ T cells from blood, sampled before the fourth cycle of nivolumab. CDR3 residues: CASSAPGQLLWEQYF. CDR3 DNA: TGCGCCAGCAGCGCACCTGGACAGTTGCTCTGGGAGCAGTACTTC. The complete variable domain, with remaining parts taken from reference TRBV5-1 and TRBJ2-7, reads KAGVTQTPRYLIKTRGQQVTLSCSPISGHRSVSWYQQTPGQGLQFLFEYFSETQRNKGNFPGRFSGRQFSNSRSEMNVSTLELGDSALYLCASSAPGQLLWEQYFGPGTRLTVT.